This T cell receptor beta chain comes out of a study of CD8+ T cells in alopecia areata. Study-wide results and limits: Shared TCR sequences were less clear between patients than in mice, possibly partly from HLA diversity.

This clone was seen a few times. The target antigen is unknown. The CDR3 runs to 12 residues. The V and J ends lost 4 bases and 7 bases, in that order; junction bases with no gene match: 2. Looked up from germline, CDR1 is MNHEY and CDR2 is SVGAGI. RNA extraction and reverse transcription yielded cDNA as sequencing template. Sequencing used immunoSEQ multiplex PCR; TCRdb keeps in-frame clones, though not all of them. Of about 64,000 clones detected, around 47% appear once; the ten largest clones hold just over 50%. This chain connects TRBV6-5 to TRBJ1-1; 8 bases fit TRBD1. This sequence originates from a human donor with alopecia areata. Source material: NKG2D-low CD8+ T cells sorted from blood. This chain's CDR3 is CASSFGQGEAFF. The CDR3 DNA is TGTGCCAGCAGTTTCGGACAGGGTGAAGCTTTCTTT.